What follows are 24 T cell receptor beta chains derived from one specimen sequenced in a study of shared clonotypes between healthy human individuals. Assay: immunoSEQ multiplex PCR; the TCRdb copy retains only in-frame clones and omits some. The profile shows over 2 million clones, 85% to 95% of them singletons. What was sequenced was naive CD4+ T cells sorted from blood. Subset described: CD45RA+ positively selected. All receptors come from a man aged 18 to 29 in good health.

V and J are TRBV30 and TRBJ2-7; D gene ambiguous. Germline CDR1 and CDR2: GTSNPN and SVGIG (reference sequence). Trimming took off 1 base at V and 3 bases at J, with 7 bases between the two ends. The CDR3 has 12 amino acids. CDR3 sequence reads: CAWSAVRYEQYF. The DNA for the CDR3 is TGTGCCTGGAGTGCCGTTCGCTACGAGCAGTACTTC. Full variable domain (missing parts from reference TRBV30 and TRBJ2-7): SQTIHQWPATLVQPVGSPLSLECTVEGTSNPNLYWYRQAAGRGLQLLFYSVGIGQISSEVPQNLSASRPQDRQFILSSKKLLLSDSGFYLCAWSAVRYEQYFGPGTRLTVT.

This CDR3 is CASSYDGGREKLFF. CDR3 nucleotide sequence: TGTGCCAGCAGTTACGACGGGGGACGTGAAAAACTGTTTTTT. V and J are TRBV6-5 and TRBJ1-4; maybe TRBD1 (5 bases). Per the germline V gene, CDR1 is MNHEY and CDR2 is SVGAGI. V lost 2 bases and J lost 7, with 11 bases in between. The CDR3 loop spans 14 amino acids.

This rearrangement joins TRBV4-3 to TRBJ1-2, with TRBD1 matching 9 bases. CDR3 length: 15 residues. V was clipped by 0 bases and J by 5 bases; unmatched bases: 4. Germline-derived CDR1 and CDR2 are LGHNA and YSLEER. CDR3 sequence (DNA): TGCGCCAGCAGCCAAGACTACGGGACAGGGTATGGCTACACCTTC. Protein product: CASSQDYGTGYGYTF.

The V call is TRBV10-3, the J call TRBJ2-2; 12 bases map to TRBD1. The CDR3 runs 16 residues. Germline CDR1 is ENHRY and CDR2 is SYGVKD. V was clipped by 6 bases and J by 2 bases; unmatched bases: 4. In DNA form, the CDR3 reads TGTGCCATCAGACCGGGACAGGGGGCAAACACCGGGGAGCTGTTTTTT. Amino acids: CAIRPGQGANTGELFF.

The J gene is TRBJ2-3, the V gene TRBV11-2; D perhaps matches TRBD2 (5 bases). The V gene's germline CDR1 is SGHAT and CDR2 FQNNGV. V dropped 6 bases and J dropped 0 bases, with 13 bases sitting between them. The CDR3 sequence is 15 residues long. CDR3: CASRPRLTSTDTQYF. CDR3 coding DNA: TGTGCCAGCAGGCCGAGACTAACTAGCACAGATACGCAGTATTTT. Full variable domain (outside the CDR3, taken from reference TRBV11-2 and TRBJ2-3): EAGVAQSPRYKIIEKRQSVAFWCNPISGHATLYWYQQILGQGPKLLIQFQNNGVVDDSQLPKDRFSAERLKGVDSTLKIQPAKLEDSAVYLCASRPRLTSTDTQYFGPGTRLTVL.

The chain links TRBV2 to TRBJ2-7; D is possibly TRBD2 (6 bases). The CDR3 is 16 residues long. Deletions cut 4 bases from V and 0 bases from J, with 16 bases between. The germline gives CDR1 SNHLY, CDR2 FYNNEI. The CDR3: CASSGSLAWSSYEQYF. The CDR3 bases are TGTGCCAGCAGTGGATCCCTAGCGTGGAGCTCCTACGAGCAGTACTTC.

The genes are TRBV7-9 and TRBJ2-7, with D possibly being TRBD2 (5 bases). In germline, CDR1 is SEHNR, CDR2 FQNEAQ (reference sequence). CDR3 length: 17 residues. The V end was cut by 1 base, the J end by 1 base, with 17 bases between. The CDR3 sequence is CASSLVGSGFKSYEQYF. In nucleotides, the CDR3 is TGTGCCAGCAGCTTAGTCGGTTCGGGGTTTAAGTCCTACGAGCAGTACTTC.

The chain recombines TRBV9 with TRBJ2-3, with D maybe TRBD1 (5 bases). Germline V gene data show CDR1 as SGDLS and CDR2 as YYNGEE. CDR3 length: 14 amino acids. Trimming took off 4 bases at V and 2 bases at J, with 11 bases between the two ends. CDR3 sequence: CASSTGLSTDTQYF. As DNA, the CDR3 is TGTGCCAGCAGCACAGGTCTTTCCACAGATACGCAGTATTTT.

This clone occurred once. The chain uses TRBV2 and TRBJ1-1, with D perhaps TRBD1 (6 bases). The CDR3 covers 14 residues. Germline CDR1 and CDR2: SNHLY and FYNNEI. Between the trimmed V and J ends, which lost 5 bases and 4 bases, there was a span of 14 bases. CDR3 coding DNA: TGTGCCAGCAGTAACACAGGGAGGACCACTGAAGCTTTCTTT. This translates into CASSNTGRTTEAFF.

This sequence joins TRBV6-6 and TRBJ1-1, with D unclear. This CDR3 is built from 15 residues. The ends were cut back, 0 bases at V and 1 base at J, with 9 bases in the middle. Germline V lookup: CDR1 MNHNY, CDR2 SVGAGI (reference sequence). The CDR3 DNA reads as TGTGCCAGCAGTTACTCACCGGCACCGAACACTGAAGCTTTCTTT. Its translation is CASSYSPAPNTEAFF.

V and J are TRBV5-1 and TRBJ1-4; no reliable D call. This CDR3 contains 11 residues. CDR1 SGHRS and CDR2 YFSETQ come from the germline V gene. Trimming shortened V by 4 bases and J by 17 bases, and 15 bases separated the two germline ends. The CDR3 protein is CASSPSPSAFF. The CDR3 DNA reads TGCGCCAGCAGCCCCTCCCCCTCGGCCTTTTTT.

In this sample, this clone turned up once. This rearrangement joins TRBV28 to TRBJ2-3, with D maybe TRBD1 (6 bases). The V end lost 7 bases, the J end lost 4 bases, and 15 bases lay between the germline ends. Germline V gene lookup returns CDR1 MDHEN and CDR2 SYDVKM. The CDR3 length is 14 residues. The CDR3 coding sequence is TGTGCCAGCACGTTAGGGGGAAGGGCAGATACGCAGTATTTT. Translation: CASTLGGRADTQYF.

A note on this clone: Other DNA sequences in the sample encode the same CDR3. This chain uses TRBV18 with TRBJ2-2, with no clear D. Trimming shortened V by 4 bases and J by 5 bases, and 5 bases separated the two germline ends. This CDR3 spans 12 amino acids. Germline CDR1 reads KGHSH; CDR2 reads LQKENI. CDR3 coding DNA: TGTGCCAGCTCACAAGGGACCGGGGAGCTGTTTTTT. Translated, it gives CASSQGTGELFF. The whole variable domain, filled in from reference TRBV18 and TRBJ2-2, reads NAGVMQNPRHLVRRRGQEARLRCSPMKGHSHVYWYRQLPEEGLKFMVYLQKENIIDESGMPKERFSAEFPKEGPSILRIQQVVRGDSAAYFCASSQGTGELFFGEGSRLTVL.

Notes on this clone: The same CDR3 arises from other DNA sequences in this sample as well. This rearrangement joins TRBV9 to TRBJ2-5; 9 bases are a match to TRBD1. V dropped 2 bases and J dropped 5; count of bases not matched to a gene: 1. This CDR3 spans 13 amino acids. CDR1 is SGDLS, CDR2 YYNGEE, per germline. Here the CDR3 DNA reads TGTGCCAGCAGCGTCACAGGGGGCGAGACCCAGTACTTC. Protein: CASSVTGGETQYF.

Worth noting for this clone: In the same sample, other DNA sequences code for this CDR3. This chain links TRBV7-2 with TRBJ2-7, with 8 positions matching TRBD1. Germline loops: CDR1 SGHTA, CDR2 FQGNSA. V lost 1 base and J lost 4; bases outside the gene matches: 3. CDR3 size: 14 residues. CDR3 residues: CASSLGTGSYEQYF. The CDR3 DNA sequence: TGTGCCAGCAGCTTAGGGACAGGGTCGTACGAGCAGTACTTC.

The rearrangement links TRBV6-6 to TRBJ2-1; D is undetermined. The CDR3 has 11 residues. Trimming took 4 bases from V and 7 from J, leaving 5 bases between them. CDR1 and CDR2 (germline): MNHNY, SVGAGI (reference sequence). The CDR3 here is CASSFRNEQFF. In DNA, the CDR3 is TGTGCCAGCAGTTTTAGGAATGAGCAGTTCTTC.

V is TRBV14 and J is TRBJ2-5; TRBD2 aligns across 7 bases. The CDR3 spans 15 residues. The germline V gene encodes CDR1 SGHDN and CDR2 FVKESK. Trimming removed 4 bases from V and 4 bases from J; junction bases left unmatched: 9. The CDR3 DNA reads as TGTGCCAGCAGCCCCCGAGGGAGGGGAGGAGAGACCCAGTACTTC. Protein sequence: CASSPRGRGGETQYF.

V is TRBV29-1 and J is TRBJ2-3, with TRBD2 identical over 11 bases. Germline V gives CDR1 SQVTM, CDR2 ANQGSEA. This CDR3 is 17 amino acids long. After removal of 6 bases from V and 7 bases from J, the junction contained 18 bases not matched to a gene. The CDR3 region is CSVGGGTTSGVRNTQYF. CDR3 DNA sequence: TGCAGCGTGGGGGGCGGCACGACTAGCGGGGTCCGGAATACGCAGTATTTT.

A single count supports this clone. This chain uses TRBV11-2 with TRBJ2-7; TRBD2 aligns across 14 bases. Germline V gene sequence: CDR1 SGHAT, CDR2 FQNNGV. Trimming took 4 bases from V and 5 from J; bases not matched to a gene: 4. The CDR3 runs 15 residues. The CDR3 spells CASSSTSGRANEQYF. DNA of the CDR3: TGTGCCAGCAGCTCGACTAGCGGGAGGGCGAACGAGCAGTACTTC.

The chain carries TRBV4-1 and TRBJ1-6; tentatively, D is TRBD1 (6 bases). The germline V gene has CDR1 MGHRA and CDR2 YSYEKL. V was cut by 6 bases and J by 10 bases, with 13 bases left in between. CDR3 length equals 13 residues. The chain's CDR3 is CASSFEGGSPLHF. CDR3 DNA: TGCGCCAGCAGTTTCGAGGGGGGATCACCCCTCCACTTT.

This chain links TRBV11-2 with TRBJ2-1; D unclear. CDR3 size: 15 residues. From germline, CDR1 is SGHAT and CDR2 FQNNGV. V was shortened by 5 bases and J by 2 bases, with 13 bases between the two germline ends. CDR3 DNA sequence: TGTGCCAGCAGCCTTACCCTTGGGGCCTACAATGAGCAGTTCTTC. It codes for CASSLTLGAYNEQFF.

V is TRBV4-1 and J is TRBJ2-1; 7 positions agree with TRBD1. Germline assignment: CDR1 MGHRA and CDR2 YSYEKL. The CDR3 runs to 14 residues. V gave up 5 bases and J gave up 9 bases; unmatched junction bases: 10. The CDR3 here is CASSFDRVSGEQFF. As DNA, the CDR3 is TGCGCCAGCAGCTTCGACAGGGTGAGTGGTGAGCAGTTCTTC.

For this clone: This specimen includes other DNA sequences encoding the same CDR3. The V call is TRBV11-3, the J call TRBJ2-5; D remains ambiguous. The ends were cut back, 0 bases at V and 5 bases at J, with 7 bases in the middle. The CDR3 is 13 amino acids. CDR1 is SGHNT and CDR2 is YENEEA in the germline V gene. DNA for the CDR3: TGTGCCAGCAGCTTAGATCGTGGCGAGACCCAGTACTTC. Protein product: CASSLDRGETQYF.

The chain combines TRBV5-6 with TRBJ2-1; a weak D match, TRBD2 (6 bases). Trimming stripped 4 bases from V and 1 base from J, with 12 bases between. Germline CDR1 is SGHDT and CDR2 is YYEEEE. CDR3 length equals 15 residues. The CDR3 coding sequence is TGTGCCAGCAGCACCGGGACTCCTTCCTACAATGAGCAGTTCTTC. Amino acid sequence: CASSTGTPSYNEQFF.